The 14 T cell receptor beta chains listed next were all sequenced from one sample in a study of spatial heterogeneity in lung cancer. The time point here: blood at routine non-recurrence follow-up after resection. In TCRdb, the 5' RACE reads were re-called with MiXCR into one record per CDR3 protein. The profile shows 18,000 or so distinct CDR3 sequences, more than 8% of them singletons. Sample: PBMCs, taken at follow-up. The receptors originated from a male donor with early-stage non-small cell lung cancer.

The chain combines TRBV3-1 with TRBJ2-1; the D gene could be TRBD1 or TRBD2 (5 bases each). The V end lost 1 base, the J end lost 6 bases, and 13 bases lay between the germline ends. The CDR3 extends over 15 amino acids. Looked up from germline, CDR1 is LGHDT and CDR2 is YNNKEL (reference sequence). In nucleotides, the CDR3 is TGTGCCAGCAGCCAAGTTGATGGGGGACGCAATGAGCAGTTCTTC. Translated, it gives CASSQVDGGRNEQFF.

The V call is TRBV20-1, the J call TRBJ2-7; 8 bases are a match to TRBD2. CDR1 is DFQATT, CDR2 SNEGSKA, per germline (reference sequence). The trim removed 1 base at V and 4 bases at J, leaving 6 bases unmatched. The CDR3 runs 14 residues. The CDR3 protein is CSARVSPGGYEQYF. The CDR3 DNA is TGCAGTGCTAGAGTGTCCCCGGGGGGGTACGAGCAGTACTTC.

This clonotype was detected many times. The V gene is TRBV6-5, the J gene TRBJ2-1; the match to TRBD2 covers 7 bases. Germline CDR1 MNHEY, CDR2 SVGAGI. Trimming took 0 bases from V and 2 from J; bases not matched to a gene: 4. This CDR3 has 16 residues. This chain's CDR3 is CASSYSSGWPYNEQFF. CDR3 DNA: TGTGCCAGCAGTTACTCTAGCGGGTGGCCCTACAATGAGCAGTTCTTC.

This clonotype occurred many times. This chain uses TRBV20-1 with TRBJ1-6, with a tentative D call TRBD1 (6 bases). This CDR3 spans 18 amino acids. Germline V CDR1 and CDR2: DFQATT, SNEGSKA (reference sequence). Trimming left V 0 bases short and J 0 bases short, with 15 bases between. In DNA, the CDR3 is TGCAGTGCTAGAGATGAGGGGGGGCGGAGCTCCTATAATTCACCCCTCCACTTT. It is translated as CSARDEGGRSSYNSPLHF.

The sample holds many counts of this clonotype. The CDR3 nucleotides are TGTGCCAGCAGCCAAGTCGCCCAGCGGGAGGTCGGCGGGGAGCTGTTTTTT. Translated, it gives CASSQVAQREVGGELFF. The V call is TRBV4-2, the J call TRBJ2-2, with 9 bases identical to TRBD2. CDR1 is LGHNA and CDR2 is YNFKEQ in the germline V gene. The CDR3 sequence is 17 residues long. Trimming took 1 base from V and 7 from J; bases not matched to a gene: 10.

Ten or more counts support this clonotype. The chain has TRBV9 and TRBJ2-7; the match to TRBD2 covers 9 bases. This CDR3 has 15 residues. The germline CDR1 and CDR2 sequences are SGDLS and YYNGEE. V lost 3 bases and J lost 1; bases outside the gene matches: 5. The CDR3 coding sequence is TGTGCCAGCAGCGCCGGGACTAGCTATTCCTACGAGCAGTACTTC. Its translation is CASSAGTSYSYEQYF.

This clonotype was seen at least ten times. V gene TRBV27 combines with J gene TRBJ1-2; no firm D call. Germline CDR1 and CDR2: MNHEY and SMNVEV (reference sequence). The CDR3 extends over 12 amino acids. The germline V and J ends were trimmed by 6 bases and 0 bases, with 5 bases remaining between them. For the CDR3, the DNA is TGTGCCAGCAGGGGATCTAACTATGGCTACACCTTC. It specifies CASRGSNYGYTF.

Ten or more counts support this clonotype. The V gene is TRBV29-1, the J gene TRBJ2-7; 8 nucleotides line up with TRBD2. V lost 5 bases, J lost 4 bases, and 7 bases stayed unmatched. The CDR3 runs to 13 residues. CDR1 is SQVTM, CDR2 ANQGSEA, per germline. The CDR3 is CSVLERGRYEQYF. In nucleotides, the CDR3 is TGCAGCGTTCTCGAGCGGGGGAGGTACGAGCAGTACTTC.

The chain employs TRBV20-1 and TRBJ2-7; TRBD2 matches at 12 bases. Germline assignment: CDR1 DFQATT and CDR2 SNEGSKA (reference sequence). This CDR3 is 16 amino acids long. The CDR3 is CSGSPGTSGSSYEQYF. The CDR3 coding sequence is TGCAGCGGATCGCCAGGGACTAGCGGGTCTTCCTACGAGCAGTACTTC.

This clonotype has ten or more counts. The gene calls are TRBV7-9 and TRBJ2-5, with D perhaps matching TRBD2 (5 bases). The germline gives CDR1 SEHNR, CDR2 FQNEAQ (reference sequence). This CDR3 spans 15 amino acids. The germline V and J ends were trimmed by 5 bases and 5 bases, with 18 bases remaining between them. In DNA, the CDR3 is TGTGCCAGCAGCCCACCCCTACGGGGTGGGGAGACCCAGTACTTC. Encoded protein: CASSPPLRGGETQYF.

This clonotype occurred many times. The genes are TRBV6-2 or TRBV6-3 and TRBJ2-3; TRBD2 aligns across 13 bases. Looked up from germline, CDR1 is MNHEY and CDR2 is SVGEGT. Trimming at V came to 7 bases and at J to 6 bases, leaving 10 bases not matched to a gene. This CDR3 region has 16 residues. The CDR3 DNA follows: TGTGCCAGCACCCCGACTAGCGGGGGGCTCAGGGATACGCAGTATTTT. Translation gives CASTPTSGGLRDTQYF.

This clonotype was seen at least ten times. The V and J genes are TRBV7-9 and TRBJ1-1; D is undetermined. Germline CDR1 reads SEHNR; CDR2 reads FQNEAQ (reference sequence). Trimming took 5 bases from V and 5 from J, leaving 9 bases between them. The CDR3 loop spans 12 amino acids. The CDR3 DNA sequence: TGTGCCAGCAGCCCCGGACGGACTGAAGCTTTCTTT. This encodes CASSPGRTEAFF.

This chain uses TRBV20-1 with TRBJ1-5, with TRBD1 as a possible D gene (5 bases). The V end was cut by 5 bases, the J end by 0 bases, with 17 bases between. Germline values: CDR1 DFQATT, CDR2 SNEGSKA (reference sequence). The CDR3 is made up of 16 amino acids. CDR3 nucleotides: TGCAGTGCTCCCTCCGGGGGGGAAAATAGCAATCAGCCCCAGCATTTT. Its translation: CSAPSGGENSNQPQHF.

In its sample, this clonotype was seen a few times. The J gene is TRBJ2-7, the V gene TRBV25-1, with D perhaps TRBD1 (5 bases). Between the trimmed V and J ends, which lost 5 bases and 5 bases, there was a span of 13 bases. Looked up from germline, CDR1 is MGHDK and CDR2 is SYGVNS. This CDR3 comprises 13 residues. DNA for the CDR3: TGTGCCAGCAGTCCTTTAGGGGTCCACGAGCAGTACTTC. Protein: CASSPLGVHEQYF.